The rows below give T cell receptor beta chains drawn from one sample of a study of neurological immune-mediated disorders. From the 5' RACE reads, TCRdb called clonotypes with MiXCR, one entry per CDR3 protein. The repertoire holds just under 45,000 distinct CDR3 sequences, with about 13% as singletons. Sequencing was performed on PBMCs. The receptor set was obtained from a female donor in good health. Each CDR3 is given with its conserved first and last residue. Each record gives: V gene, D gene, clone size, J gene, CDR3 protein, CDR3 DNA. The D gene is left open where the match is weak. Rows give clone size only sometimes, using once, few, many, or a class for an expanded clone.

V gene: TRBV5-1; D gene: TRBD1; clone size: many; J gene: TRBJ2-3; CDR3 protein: CASSFRDRGNTDTQYF; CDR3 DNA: TGCGCCAGCAGCTTCCGGGACAGGGGGAACACAGATACGCAGTATTTT
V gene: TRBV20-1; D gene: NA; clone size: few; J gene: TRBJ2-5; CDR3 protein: CSARPQPGRETQYF; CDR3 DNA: TGCAGTGCTAGGCCACAGCCCGGGCGGGAGACCCAGTACTTC
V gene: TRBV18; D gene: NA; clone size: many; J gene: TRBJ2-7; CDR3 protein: CASSDAGNEQYF; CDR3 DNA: TGTGCCAGCTCAGACGCGGGAAACGAGCAGTACTTC
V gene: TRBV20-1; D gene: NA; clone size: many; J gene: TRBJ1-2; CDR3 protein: CSASAGLMDGYTF; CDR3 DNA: TGCAGTGCTAGTGCAGGATTAATGGATGGCTACACCTTC
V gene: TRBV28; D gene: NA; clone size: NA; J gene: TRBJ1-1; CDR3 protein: CASSEGYTEAFF; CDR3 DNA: TGTGCCAGCAGTGAGGGGTACACTGAAGCTTTCTTT
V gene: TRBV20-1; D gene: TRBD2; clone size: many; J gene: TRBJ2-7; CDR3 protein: CSARLGGATYEQYF; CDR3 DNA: TGCAGTGCTAGACTCGGGGGGGCTACCTACGAGCAGTACTTC
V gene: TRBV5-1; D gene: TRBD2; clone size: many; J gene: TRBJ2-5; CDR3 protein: CASSLVLAGSETQYF; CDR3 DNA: TGCGCCAGCAGCTTGGTCCTAGCGGGATCAGAGACCCAGTACTTC
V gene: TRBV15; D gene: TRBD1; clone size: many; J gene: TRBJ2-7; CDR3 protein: CATSRSGTGGYEQYF; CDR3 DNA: TGTGCCACCAGCAGGTCCGGTACAGGGGGCTACGAGCAGTACTTC
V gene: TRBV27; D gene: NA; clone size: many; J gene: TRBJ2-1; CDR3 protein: CASSTRRASNGNEQFF; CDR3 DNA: TGTGCCAGCAGTACGCGGCGGGCGAGTAATGGCAATGAGCAGTTCTTC
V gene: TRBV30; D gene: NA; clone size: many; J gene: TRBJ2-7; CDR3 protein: CAWSRPGSRRDEQYF; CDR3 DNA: TGTGCCTGGAGTAGACCCGGGTCACGTCGGGACGAGCAGTACTTC
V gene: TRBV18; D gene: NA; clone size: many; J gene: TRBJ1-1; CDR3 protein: CASSPPSQNTEAFF; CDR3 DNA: TGTGCCAGCTCACCACCCTCGCAGAACACTGAAGCTTTCTTT